This TCR beta chain was recovered during a study of PD-1 blockade in classical Hodgkin lymphoma. In every patient, relapse followed autologous stem cell transplantation, while exposure to brentuximab vedotin differed. V was pared by 6 bases and J by 3 bases, with 7 bases of the junction left unmatched. Germline CDR1 is MNHEY and CDR2 is SVGAGI. CDR3 length: 15 amino acids. Only in-frame clones appear in the TCRdb table, and some are missing; sequencing was by immunoSEQ multiplex PCR. The profile shows 13,000 or so clones, just under 80% of them singletons. Comments on this clone: What it binds is not known.

General study points: Excluded were patients who started nivolumab under 1 year after ASCT, a group that had lower diversity. In CD4+ cells, TCR diversity went up significantly by C4D1, but in CD8+ cells it did not.

The receptor's source is a human donor with classical Hodgkin lymphoma. The chain employs TRBV6-5 and TRBJ2-7; 11 nucleotides agree with TRBD1. The material sequenced was peripheral blood mononuclear cells (PBMCs), taken at baseline. The CDR3 nucleotides read TGTGCCAGCAGCCACCGGGACAGGGGGTTCTACGAGCAGTACGTC. As protein: CASSHRDRGFYEQYV.